A selection of T cell receptor beta chains follows, all from one sample in a study of T cells in narcolepsy. Using immunoSEQ multiplex PCR, the repertoire was profiled, and TCRdb retains in-frame clones only, with some absent. Seen here are tens of thousands of clones, approximately 90% observed once, and the top ten hold roughly 0.79%. Material for sequencing was CD45RA- memory CD4+ T cells from PBMCs. Receptors originate from a human donor with narcolepsy. Each CDR3 is given without its conserved first and last residue. The D gene is left open where the match is weak.

v_gene,d_gene,j_gene,CDR3aa
TRBV19,TRBD2,TRBJ2-3,ASRPGLAASTDTQY
TRBV7-2,TRBD1,TRBJ1-2,ASSLGTGQIWGYT
TRBV19,-,TRBJ1-1,ASSVDGRSTEAF
TRBV28,TRBD2,TRBJ2-2,ASSLNRAGGNTGELF
TRBV14,-,TRBJ2-1,ASSPGLGRGKNNEQF
TRBV18,-,TRBJ2-1,ASSPGLSYNEQF
TRBV5-4,-,TRBJ2-7,ASSFSGRTYEQY
TRBV6-1,-,TRBJ2-7,ASSGDSSSYEQY
TRBV4-3,-,TRBJ2-3,ASSQDVAEGTQY
TRBV5-6,-,TRBJ1-2,ASSLAPLGMGYT
TRBV7-2,TRBD2,TRBJ2-7,ASSSLAGGYEQY
TRBV7-2,-,TRBJ1-6,ASSESRDSPLH
TRBV28,TRBD1,TRBJ1-3,ASRGQGPSSGNTIY
TRBV5-1,-,TRBJ2-7,ASSLTRYEQY
TRBV7-3,TRBD2,TRBJ2-1,ASSFGLAGYNEQF
TRBV6-6,-,TRBJ1-2,ASSYEVNYGYT
TRBV5-1,TRBD1,TRBJ2-6,ASSLSRDRAGANVLT
TRBV7-3,-,TRBJ2-1,ASSLVGGNEQF
TRBV12-5,TRBD2,TRBJ2-7,ASGLVRPAGGPPSSYEQY
TRBV2,-,TRBJ1-5,ASSPSAPGHQPQH
TRBV7-2,-,TRBJ1-3,ASSLRGTGNTIY
TRBV10-3,-,TRBJ1-5,AIRADSNQPQH
TRBV4-2,TRBD1,TRBJ2-1,ASSPRQGTYNEQF
TRBV7-8,-,TRBJ1-5,ASSLSSGVQPQH
TRBV19,-,TRBJ2-2,ASSTSRGRVRLGYTGELF
TRBV29-1,-,TRBJ2-1,SVERGLYNEQF
TRBV7-2,-,TRBJ2-1,ASSLNRFGPSGFNEQF
TRBV11-3,TRBD2,TRBJ2-1,ASSSGLAGGPGEQF
TRBV28,-,TRBJ1-3,ASSFRSRYTIY
TRBV2,TRBD2,TRBJ2-1,ASSYAGGGGFNEQF
TRBV2,-,TRBJ1-2,ASRGRASYGYT
TRBV9,-,TRBJ2-7,ASSVGTRSYEQY
TRBV2,TRBD1,TRBJ2-7,ANSDRTAYEQY
TRBV6-5,-,TRBJ2-2,ASSFDNTGELF
TRBV19,TRBD2,TRBJ2-1,ASRLAGDPTYNEQF
TRBV5-1,TRBD2,TRBJ2-4,ASSLDPLRGGHGNIQY
TRBV4-2,TRBD2,TRBJ2-1,ASSPLGDPSGGAKMV
TRBV6-5,-,TRBJ1-3,ASSLTHGGTNTIY
TRBV28,TRBD2,TRBJ2-2,ASSLAGGRATGELF
TRBV10-3,-,TRBJ1-2,AITPRQDYGYT
TRBV11-1,-,TRBJ1-1,ASSHELEAF
TRBV9,-,TRBJ1-2,ASSVSGNANYGYT
TRBV5-4,-,TRBJ2-7,ASSFRGGPTYEQY
TRBV21-1,-,TRBJ1-3,ASRIGIAQHARNTIY
TRBV7-2,-,TRBJ2-5,ASSPRPRGETQY
TRBV6-1,TRBD2,TRBJ2-4,ASTTGGGENIQY
TRBV15,-,-,ATSRGQPYEQY
TRBV7-3,-,TRBJ2-4,ASSLRPALGAKNIQY
TRBV7-2,-,TRBJ1-1,ASSLALRGRNTEAF
TRBV7-2,TRBD1,TRBJ1-2,ASSLAGTGNGYT